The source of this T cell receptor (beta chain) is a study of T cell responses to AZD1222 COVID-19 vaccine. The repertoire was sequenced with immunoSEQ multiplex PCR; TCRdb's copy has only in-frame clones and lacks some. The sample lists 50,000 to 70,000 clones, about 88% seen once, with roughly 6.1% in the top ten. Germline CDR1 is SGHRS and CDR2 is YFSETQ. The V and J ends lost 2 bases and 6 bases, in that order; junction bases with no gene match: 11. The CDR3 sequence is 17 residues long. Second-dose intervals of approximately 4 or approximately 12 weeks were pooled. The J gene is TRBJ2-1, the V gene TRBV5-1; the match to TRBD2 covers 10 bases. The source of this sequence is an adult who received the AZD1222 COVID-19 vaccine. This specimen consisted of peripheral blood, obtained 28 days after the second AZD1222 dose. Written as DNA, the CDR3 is TGCGCCAGCAGCTTCAAGACTCTAGCGGGAGTGGGCAATGAGCAGTTCTTC. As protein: CASSFKTLAGVGNEQFF.